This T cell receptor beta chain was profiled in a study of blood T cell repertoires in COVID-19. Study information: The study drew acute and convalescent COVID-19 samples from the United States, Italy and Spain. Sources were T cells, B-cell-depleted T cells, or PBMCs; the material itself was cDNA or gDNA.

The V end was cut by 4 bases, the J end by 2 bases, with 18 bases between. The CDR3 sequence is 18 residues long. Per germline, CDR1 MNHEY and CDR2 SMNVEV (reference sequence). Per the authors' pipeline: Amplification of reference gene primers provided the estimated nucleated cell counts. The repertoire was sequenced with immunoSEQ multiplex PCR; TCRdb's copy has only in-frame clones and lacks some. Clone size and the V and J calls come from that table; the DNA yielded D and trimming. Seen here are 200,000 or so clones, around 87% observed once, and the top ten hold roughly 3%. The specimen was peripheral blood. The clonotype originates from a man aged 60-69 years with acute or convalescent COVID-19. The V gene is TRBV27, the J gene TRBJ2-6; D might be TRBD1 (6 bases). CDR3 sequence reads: CASSSWDKPLPGANVLTF. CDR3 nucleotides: TGTGCCAGCAGTTCCTGGGACAAACCCCTCCCTGGGGCCAACGTCCTGACTTTC.